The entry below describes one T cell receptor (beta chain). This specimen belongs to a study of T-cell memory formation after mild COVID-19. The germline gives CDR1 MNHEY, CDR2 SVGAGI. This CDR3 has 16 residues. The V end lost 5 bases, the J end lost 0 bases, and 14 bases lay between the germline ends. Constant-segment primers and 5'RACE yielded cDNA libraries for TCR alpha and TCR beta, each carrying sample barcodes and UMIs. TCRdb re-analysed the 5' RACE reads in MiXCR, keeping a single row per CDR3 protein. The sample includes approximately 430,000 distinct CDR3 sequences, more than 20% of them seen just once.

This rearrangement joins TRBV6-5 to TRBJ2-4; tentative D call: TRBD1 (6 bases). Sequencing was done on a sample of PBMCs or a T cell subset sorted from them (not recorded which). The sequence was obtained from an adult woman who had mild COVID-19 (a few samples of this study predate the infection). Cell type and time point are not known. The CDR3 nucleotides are TGTGCCAGCAGTGGCACAGGGATGGTAGCCAAAAACATTCAGTACTTC. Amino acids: CASSGTGMVAKNIQYF.